These T cell receptor beta chains were read from a single sample in a study of T cells in localized non-small cell lung cancer. Sequencing was performed with immunoSEQ multiplex PCR; in TCRdb, only in-frame clones are kept and a portion is missing. Altogether approximately 70,000 clones are present, about 90% being singletons, with the ten largest covering just over 20%. The specimen comprised peripheral blood, sampled before any cancer treatment. The receptors here all came from a male donor at least 60 years old with stage III squamous cell lung carcinoma. The CDR3 runs from the conserved cysteine through the conserved F or W. D genes are given only for firm matches. Clone size is shown for a subset of rows, as once, few, many or a class of expanded clone.

. | TRBJ1-3 | TRBV27 | . | 15 | CASSLRRTSGNTIYF | TGTGCCAGCAGTTTACGACGGACCTCTGGAAACACCATATATTTT
. | TRBJ1-6 | TRBV5-1 | . | 13 | CASGLVRNSPLHF | TGCGCCAGCGGCTTAGTTCGTAATTCACCCCTCCACTTT
. | TRBJ1-2 | TRBV5-1 | TRBD1 | 14 | CASSEQGENYGYTF | TGCGCCAGCAGCGAACAGGGGGAGAACTATGGCTACACCTTC
. | TRBJ1-1 | TRBV19 | . | 15 | CASSIARGVNTEAFF | TGTGCCAGTAGTATAGCACGGGGGGTGAACACTGAAGCTTTCTTT
. | TRBJ2-1 | TRBV2 | . | 12 | CASNLQGNEQFF | TGTGCCAGCAACTTACAGGGTAATGAGCAGTTCTTC
. | TRBJ2-1 | TRBV27 | . | 11 | CASMTRHEQFF | TGTGCCAGCATGACCCGCCATGAGCAGTTCTTC
. | TRBJ2-1 | TRBV7-6 | . | 16 | CASSSTGSSSYNEQFF | TGTGCCAGCAGCTCTACAGGGTCGAGCTCCTACAATGAGCAGTTCTTC
. | TRBJ1-5 | TRBV6-6 | . | 14 | CASSFSGVDQPQHF | TGTGCCAGCAGTTTTTCAGGGGTGGATCAGCCCCAGCATTTT
once | TRBJ1-1 | TRBV7-9 | . | 15 | CASKPPGVRNTEAFF | TGTGCCAGCAAGCCCCCGGGCGTACGGAACACTGAAGCTTTCTTT
. | TRBJ1-1 | TRBV19 | TRBD1 | 16 | CASSIVMGQGVTEAFF | TGTGCCAGTAGTATAGTTATGGGACAGGGCGTCACTGAAGCTTTCTTT
. | TRBJ1-2 | TRBV28 | TRBD1 | 14 | CASSLPGTGSGYTF | TGTGCCAGCAGTTTACCCGGGACAGGAAGCGGCTACACCTTC
. | TRBJ1-1 | TRBV11-2 | . | 13 | CASSLRVSTEAFF | TGTGCCAGCAGCTTAAGGGTTTCCACTGAAGCTTTCTTT
. | TRBJ2-3 | TRBV7-2 | . | 15 | CASSLGLAGADTQYF | TGTGCCAGCAGCTTAGGGTTAGCCGGAGCAGATACGCAGTATTTT
. | TRBJ2-5 | TRBV28 | TRBD2 | 15 | CASSLASGAQETQYF | TGTGCCAGCAGCCTTGCTAGCGGGGCCCAAGAGACCCAGTACTTC
. | TRBJ2-5 | TRBV19 | . | 13 | CASTSTGGKTQYF | TGTGCCAGCACCTCGACAGGAGGAAAGACCCAGTACTTC
. | TRBJ2-3 | TRBV30 | TRBD1 | 13 | CAEGQASTDTQYF | TGTGCCGAAGGACAGGCTAGCACAGATACGCAGTATTTT
few | TRBJ2-3 | TRBV7-2 | . | 15 | CASSLLVLASDTQYF | TGTGCCAGCAGCTTATTGGTTCTAGCATCGGATACGCAGTATTTT
. | TRBJ2-5 | TRBV5-1 | . | 14 | CASSGGLRRETQYF | TGCGCCAGCAGCGGGGGGTTAAGGAGAGAGACCCAGTACTTC
once | TRBJ1-1 | TRBV5-1 | . | 14 | CASSSSVGETEAFF | TGCGCCAGCAGCTCGTCTGTGGGGGAAACTGAAGCTTTCTTT
. | TRBJ2-2 | TRBV4-1 | . | 12 | CASSQDVGGKFF | TGCGCCAGCAGCCAAGATGTGGGGGGCAAGTTTTTT
. | TRBJ2-2 | TRBV5-6 | . | 14 | CASSLAQGPGELFF | TGTGCCAGCAGCTTGGCCCAGGGACCCGGGGAGCTGTTTTTT
. | TRBJ2-4 | TRBV6-1 | . | 13 | CASSEQGGNIQYF | TGTGCCAGCAGTGAACAGGGGGGGAACATTCAGTACTTC
. | TRBJ1-6 | TRBV7-2 | . | 16 | CASSLGGSSYNSPLHF | TGTGCCAGCAGCTTGGGCGGATCCTCCTATAATTCACCCCTCCACTTT
. | TRBJ1-2 | TRBV27 | TRBD1 | 14 | CASSQTGALYGYTF | TGTGCCAGCAGCCAAACAGGGGCCCTCTATGGCTACACCTTC
. | TRBJ2-6 | TRBV19 | . | 15 | CASTARGAGANVLTF | TGTGCCAGTACTGCAAGAGGGGCTGGGGCCAACGTCCTGACTTTC
. | TRBJ2-1 | TRBV5-8 | TRBD2 | 16 | CASSLVGSGGRDEQFF | TGTGCCAGCAGCTTGGTTGGTAGCGGGGGGCGGGATGAGCAGTTCTTC
. | TRBJ2-5 | TRBV18 | . | 14 | CASSPPLPTPTQYF | TGTGCCAGCTCACCACCTCTCCCCACTCCGACCCAGTACTTC
. | TRBJ1-2 | TRBV20-1 | . | 11 | CSAPRSAAYTF | TGCAGTGCTCCCCGAAGCGCGGCCTACACCTTC
once | TRBJ2-2 | TRBV27 | TRBD1 | 18 | CASSFRRGTGPNTGELFF | TGTGCCAGCAGTTTTCGCCGTGGGACAGGGCCGAACACCGGGGAGCTGTTTTTT
. | TRBJ2-5 | TRBV7-3 | . | 14 | CASSLGRGEETQYF | TGTGCCAGCAGCTTGGGCAGGGGAGAAGAGACCCAGTACTTC
. | TRBJ2-3 | TRBV7-9 | TRBD1 | 16 | CASSLWTGDRADTQYF | TGTGCCAGCAGCCTATGGACAGGGGATCGTGCAGATACGCAGTATTTT
. | TRBJ1-1 | TRBV19 | . | 13 | CASSIKGRGEAFF | TGTGCCAGTAGTATAAAAGGTAGGGGTGAAGCTTTCTTT
. | TRBJ2-7 | TRBV30 | TRBD2 | 14 | CAWSVGRGIYEQYF | TGTGCCTGGAGCGTCGGGCGGGGGATCTACGAGCAGTACTTC
. | TRBJ2-1 | TRBV10-1 | . | 16 | CASSELGPGGYNEQFF | TGCGCCAGCAGTGAGTTGGGACCAGGGGGGTACAATGAGCAGTTCTTC
few | TRBJ1-2 | TRBV6-1 | . | 10 | CASSEIGYTF | TGTGCCAGCAGTGAAATTGGCTACACCTTC
. | TRBJ2-6 | TRBV2 | . | 15 | CASSERGPGANVLTF | TGTGCCAGCAGTGAACGGGGGCCTGGGGCCAACGTCCTGACTTTC
. | TRBJ2-5 | TRBV5-1 | . | 15 | CASSFLTAGGETQYF | TGCGCCAGCAGCTTCCTGACAGCGGGCGGAGAGACCCAGTACTTC
. | TRBJ1-1 | TRBV28 | . | 14 | CASNLQGWSTEAFF | TGTGCCAGCAATTTACAGGGATGGAGTACTGAAGCTTTCTTT
. | TRBJ2-7 | TRBV10-3 | TRBD1 | 15 | CAISERLQGGHEQYF | TGTGCCATCAGTGAGAGACTACAGGGGGGCCACGAGCAGTACTTC
. | TRBJ1-5 | TRBV7-2 | . | 17 | CASSLGPGTGGNQPQHF | TGTGCCAGCAGCTTAGGGCCGGGGACGGGCGGCAATCAGCCCCAGCATTTT
few | TRBJ2-3 | TRBV4-1 | . | 15 | CASSQGDSSTDTQYF | TGCGCCAGCAGCCAAGGAGACAGTAGCACAGATACGCAGTATTTT
. | TRBJ1-4 | TRBV5-4 | . | 14 | CASSTGTSPEKLFF | TGTGCCAGCAGCACCGGGACATCTCCCGAAAAACTGTTTTTT
. | TRBJ1-6 | TRBV5-6 | . | 14 | CASSRAGPGSPLHF | TGTGCCAGCAGCCGGGCAGGGCCGGGTTCACCCCTCCACTTT
few | TRBJ2-1 | TRBV27 | TRBD1 | 15 | CASSSSEGAKNEQFF | TGTGCCAGCAGCTCCTCCGAGGGGGCGAAAAATGAGCAGTTCTTC
. | TRBJ2-5 | TRBV5-1 | TRBD2 | 14 | CASVLAGVSETQYF | TGCGCCAGCGTACTAGCGGGGGTTTCGGAGACCCAGTACTTC
. | TRBJ1-2 | TRBV19 | . | 13 | CASSMRGDYGYTF | TGTGCCAGTAGTATGAGGGGTGACTATGGCTACACCTTC
. | TRBJ2-5 | TRBV29-1 | TRBD1 | 13 | CSVLQGAGETQYF | TGCAGCGTCCTACAGGGGGCTGGGGAGACCCAGTACTTC
. | TRBJ2-2 | TRBV9 | . | 15 | CASRGRTTNTGELFF | TGTGCCAGCAGAGGAAGGACAACGAACACCGGGGAGCTGTTTTTT
. | TRBJ2-2 | TRBV7-2 | TRBD2 | 16 | CASRPSGGLNTGELFF | TGTGCCAGCAGACCTAGCGGGGGGCTTAACACCGGGGAGCTGTTTTTT
. | TRBJ2-5 | TRBV29-1 | TRBD1 | 13 | CSVGQNIQETQYF | TGCAGCGTGGGACAGAACATCCAAGAGACCCAGTACTTC
. | TRBJ2-3 | TRBV19 | . | 14 | CASQQGGGTDTQYF | TGTGCCAGCCAACAAGGCGGGGGCACAGATACGCAGTATTTT
. | TRBJ1-2 | TRBV28 | . | 12 | CASSAWGYGYTF | TGTGCCAGCAGTGCCTGGGGCTATGGCTACACCTTC
. | TRBJ1-4 | TRBV5-6 | . | 16 | CASSLVATPGSEKLFF | TGTGCCAGCAGCTTGGTGGCAACCCCGGGTAGTGAAAAACTGTTTTTT
. | TRBJ2-1 | TRBV18 | . | 12 | CASSPRDNEQFF | TGTGCCAGCTCACCGCGGGACAATGAGCAGTTCTTC
. | TRBJ1-5 | TRBV6-1 | TRBD1 | 15 | CASSEVGRGRTPQHF | TGTGCCAGCAGTGAAGTGGGCAGGGGGCGGACGCCCCAGCATTTT